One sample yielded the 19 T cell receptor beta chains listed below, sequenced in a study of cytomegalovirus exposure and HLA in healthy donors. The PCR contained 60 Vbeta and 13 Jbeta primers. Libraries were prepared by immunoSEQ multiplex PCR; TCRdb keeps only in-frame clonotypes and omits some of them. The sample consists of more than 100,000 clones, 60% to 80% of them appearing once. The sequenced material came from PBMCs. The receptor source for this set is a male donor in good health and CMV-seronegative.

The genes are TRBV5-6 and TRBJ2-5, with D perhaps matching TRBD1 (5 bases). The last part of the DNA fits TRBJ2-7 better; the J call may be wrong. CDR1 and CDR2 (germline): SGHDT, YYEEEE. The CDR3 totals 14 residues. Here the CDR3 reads CASSLSGHLYEQYF. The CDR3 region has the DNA TGTGCCAGCAGCTTGAGTGGACACCTCTACGAGCAGTACTTC.

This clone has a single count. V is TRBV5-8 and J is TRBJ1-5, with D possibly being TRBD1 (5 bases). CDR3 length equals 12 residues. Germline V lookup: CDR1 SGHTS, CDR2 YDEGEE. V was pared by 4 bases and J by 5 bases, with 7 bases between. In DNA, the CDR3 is TGTGCCAGCAGCCTAGGGGATCAGCCCCAGCATTTT. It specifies CASSLGDQPQHF.

The CDR3 sequence is CASSSVGGAGELFF. The CDR3 DNA sequence: TGTGCCAGCAGTTCCGTGGGGGGAGCCGGGGAGCTGTTTTTT. This chain connects TRBV6-5 to TRBJ2-2, with a tentative D call TRBD2 (6 bases). CDR1 and CDR2 (germline): MNHEY, SVGAGI. The germline V and J ends were trimmed by 4 bases and 6 bases, with 12 bases remaining between them. There are 14 residues in the CDR3.

The CDR3 nucleotides read TGTGCCAGCAAAGGGCAGGGCATGGAGACCCAGTACTTC. Its protein product is CASKGQGMETQYF. The chain joins TRBV2 to TRBJ2-5, with D possibly being TRBD1 (5 bases). The CDR3 covers 13 residues. The germline CDR1 and CDR2 sequences are SNHLY and FYNNEI. The V and J ends lost 7 bases and 5 bases respectively, with 14 bases between them.

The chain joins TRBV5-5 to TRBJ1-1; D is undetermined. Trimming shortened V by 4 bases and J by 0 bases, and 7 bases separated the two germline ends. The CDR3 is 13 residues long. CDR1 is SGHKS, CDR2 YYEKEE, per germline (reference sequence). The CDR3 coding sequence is TGTGCCAGCAGCCTGCGGGTGAACACTGAAGCTTTCTTT. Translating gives CASSLRVNTEAFF.

This chain's CDR3 is CASSSPGQGAEKLFF. The CDR3 DNA reads TGTGCCAGCAGCTCGCCGGGACAGGGGGCTGAAAAACTGTTTTTT. The V and J genes are TRBV5-4 and TRBJ1-4; TRBD1 agrees at 12 bases. The CDR3 sequence is 15 residues long. V lost 3 bases to trimming and J lost 7 bases; unmatched junction nucleotides: 4. Germline CDR1 SGHNT, CDR2 YYREEE (reference sequence).

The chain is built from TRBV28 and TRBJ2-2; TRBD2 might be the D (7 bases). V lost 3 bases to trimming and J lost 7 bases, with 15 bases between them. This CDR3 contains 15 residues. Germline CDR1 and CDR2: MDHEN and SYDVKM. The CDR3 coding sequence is TGTGCCAGCAGTTTGCTGGGGGGGCCCAACGGGGAGCTGTTTTTT. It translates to CASSLLGGPNGELFF. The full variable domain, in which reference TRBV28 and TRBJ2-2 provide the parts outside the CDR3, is DVKVTQSSRYLVKRTGEKVFLECVQDMDHENMFWYRQDPGLGLRLIYFSYDVKMKEKGDIPEGYSVSREKKERFSLILESASTNQTSMYLCASSLLGGPNGELFFGEGSRLTVL.

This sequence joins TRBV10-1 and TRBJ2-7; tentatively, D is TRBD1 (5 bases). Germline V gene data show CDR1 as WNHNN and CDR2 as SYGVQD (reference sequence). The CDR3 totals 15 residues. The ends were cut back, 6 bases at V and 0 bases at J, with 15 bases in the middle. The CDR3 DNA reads TGCGCCAGCAGCTACCTTAAGACAGTCTCCTACGAGCAGTACTTC. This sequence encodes CASSYLKTVSYEQYF.

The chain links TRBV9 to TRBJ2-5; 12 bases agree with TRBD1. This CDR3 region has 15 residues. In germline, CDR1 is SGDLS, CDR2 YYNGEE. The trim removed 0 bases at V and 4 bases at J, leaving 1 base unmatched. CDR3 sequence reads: CASSVAGQGAETQYF. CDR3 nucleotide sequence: TGTGCCAGCAGCGTAGCGGGACAGGGGGCAGAGACCCAGTACTTC.

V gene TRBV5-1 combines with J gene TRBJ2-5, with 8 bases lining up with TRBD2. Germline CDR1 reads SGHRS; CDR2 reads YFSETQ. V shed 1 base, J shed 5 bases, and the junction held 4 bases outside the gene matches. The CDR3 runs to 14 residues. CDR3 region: CASSLIPSGETQYF. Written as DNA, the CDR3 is TGCGCCAGCAGCTTGATCCCTAGCGGGGAGACCCAGTACTTC.

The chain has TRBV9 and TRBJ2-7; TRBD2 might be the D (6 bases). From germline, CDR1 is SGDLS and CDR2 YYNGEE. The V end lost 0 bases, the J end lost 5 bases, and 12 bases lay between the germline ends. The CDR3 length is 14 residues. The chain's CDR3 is CASSVAQGLDEQYF. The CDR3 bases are TGTGCCAGCAGCGTAGCGCAGGGACTCGACGAGCAGTACTTC.

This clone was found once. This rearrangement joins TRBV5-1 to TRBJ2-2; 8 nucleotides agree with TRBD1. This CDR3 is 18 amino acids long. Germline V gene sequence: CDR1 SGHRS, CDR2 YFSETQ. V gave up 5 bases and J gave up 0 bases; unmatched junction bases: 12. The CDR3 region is CASSLNPSGGANTGELFF. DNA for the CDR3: TGCGCCAGCAGTTTAAACCCATCAGGGGGCGCGAACACCGGGGAGCTGTTTTTT.

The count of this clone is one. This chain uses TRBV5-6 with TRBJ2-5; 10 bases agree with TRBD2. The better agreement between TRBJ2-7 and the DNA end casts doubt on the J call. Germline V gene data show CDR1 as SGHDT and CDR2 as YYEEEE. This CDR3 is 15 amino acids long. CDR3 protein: CASSSAGTSAGEQYF. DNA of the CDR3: TGTGCCAGCAGCTCAGCCGGGACTAGCGCCGGCGAGCAGTACTTC.

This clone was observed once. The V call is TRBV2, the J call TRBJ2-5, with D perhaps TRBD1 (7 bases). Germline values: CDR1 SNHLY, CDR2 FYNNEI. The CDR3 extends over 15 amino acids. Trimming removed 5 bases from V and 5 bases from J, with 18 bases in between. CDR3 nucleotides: TGTGCCAGCAGTCTTAACCAACAGGGGAGGGAGACCCAGTACTTC. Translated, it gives CASSLNQQGRETQYF. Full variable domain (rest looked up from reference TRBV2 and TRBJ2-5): EPEVTQTPSHQVTQMGQEVILRCVPISNHLYFYWYRQILGQKVEFLVSFYNNEISEKSEIFDDQFSVERPDGSNFTLKIRSTKLEDSAMYFCASSLNQQGRETQYFGPGTRLLVL.

DNA for the CDR3: TGTGCCAGCAGCGTAACAGCGGGGGGCGGCACAGATACGCAGTATTTT. Its translation is CASSVTAGGGTDTQYF. The V gene is TRBV9, the J gene TRBJ2-3, with TRBD2 matching over 9 bases. Germline V lookup: CDR1 SGDLS, CDR2 YYNGEE. With V trimmed by 1 base and J by 1 base, 4 bases remained unmatched. This CDR3 region has 16 residues.

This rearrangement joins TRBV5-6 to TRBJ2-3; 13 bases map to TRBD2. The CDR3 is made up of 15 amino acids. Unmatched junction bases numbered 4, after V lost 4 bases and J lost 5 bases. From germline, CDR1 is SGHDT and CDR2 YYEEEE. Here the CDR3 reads CASSLRTSGGDTQYF. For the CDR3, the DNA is TGTGCCAGCAGCCTTCGGACTAGCGGGGGAGATACGCAGTATTTT. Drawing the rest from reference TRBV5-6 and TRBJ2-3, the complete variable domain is DAGVTQSPTHLIKTRGQQVTLRCSPKSGHDTVSWYQQALGQGPQFIFQYYEEEERQRGNFPDRFSGHQFPNYSSELNVNALLLGDSALYLCASSLRTSGGDTQYFGPGTRLTVL.

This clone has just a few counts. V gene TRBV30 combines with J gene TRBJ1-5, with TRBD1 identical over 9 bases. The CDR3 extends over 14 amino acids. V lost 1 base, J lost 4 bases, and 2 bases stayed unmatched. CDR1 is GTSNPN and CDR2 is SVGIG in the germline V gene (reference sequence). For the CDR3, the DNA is TGTGCCTGGAGTGGGACAGGGGTTAATCAGCCCCAGCATTTT. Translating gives CAWSGTGVNQPQHF.

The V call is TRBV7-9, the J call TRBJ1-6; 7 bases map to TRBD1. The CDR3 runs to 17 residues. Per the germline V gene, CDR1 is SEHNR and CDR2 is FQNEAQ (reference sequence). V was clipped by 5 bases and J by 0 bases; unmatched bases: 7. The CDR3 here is CASSTPTGSSYNSPLHF. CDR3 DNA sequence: TGTGCCAGCAGCACTCCGACAGGGAGCTCCTATAATTCACCCCTCCACTTT.

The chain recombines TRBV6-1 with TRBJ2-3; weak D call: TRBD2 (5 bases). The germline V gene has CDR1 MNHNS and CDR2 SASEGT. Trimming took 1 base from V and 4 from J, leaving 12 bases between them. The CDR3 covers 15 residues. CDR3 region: CASSEVPGDADTQYF. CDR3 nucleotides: TGTGCCAGCAGTGAAGTACCCGGGGATGCAGATACGCAGTATTTT.